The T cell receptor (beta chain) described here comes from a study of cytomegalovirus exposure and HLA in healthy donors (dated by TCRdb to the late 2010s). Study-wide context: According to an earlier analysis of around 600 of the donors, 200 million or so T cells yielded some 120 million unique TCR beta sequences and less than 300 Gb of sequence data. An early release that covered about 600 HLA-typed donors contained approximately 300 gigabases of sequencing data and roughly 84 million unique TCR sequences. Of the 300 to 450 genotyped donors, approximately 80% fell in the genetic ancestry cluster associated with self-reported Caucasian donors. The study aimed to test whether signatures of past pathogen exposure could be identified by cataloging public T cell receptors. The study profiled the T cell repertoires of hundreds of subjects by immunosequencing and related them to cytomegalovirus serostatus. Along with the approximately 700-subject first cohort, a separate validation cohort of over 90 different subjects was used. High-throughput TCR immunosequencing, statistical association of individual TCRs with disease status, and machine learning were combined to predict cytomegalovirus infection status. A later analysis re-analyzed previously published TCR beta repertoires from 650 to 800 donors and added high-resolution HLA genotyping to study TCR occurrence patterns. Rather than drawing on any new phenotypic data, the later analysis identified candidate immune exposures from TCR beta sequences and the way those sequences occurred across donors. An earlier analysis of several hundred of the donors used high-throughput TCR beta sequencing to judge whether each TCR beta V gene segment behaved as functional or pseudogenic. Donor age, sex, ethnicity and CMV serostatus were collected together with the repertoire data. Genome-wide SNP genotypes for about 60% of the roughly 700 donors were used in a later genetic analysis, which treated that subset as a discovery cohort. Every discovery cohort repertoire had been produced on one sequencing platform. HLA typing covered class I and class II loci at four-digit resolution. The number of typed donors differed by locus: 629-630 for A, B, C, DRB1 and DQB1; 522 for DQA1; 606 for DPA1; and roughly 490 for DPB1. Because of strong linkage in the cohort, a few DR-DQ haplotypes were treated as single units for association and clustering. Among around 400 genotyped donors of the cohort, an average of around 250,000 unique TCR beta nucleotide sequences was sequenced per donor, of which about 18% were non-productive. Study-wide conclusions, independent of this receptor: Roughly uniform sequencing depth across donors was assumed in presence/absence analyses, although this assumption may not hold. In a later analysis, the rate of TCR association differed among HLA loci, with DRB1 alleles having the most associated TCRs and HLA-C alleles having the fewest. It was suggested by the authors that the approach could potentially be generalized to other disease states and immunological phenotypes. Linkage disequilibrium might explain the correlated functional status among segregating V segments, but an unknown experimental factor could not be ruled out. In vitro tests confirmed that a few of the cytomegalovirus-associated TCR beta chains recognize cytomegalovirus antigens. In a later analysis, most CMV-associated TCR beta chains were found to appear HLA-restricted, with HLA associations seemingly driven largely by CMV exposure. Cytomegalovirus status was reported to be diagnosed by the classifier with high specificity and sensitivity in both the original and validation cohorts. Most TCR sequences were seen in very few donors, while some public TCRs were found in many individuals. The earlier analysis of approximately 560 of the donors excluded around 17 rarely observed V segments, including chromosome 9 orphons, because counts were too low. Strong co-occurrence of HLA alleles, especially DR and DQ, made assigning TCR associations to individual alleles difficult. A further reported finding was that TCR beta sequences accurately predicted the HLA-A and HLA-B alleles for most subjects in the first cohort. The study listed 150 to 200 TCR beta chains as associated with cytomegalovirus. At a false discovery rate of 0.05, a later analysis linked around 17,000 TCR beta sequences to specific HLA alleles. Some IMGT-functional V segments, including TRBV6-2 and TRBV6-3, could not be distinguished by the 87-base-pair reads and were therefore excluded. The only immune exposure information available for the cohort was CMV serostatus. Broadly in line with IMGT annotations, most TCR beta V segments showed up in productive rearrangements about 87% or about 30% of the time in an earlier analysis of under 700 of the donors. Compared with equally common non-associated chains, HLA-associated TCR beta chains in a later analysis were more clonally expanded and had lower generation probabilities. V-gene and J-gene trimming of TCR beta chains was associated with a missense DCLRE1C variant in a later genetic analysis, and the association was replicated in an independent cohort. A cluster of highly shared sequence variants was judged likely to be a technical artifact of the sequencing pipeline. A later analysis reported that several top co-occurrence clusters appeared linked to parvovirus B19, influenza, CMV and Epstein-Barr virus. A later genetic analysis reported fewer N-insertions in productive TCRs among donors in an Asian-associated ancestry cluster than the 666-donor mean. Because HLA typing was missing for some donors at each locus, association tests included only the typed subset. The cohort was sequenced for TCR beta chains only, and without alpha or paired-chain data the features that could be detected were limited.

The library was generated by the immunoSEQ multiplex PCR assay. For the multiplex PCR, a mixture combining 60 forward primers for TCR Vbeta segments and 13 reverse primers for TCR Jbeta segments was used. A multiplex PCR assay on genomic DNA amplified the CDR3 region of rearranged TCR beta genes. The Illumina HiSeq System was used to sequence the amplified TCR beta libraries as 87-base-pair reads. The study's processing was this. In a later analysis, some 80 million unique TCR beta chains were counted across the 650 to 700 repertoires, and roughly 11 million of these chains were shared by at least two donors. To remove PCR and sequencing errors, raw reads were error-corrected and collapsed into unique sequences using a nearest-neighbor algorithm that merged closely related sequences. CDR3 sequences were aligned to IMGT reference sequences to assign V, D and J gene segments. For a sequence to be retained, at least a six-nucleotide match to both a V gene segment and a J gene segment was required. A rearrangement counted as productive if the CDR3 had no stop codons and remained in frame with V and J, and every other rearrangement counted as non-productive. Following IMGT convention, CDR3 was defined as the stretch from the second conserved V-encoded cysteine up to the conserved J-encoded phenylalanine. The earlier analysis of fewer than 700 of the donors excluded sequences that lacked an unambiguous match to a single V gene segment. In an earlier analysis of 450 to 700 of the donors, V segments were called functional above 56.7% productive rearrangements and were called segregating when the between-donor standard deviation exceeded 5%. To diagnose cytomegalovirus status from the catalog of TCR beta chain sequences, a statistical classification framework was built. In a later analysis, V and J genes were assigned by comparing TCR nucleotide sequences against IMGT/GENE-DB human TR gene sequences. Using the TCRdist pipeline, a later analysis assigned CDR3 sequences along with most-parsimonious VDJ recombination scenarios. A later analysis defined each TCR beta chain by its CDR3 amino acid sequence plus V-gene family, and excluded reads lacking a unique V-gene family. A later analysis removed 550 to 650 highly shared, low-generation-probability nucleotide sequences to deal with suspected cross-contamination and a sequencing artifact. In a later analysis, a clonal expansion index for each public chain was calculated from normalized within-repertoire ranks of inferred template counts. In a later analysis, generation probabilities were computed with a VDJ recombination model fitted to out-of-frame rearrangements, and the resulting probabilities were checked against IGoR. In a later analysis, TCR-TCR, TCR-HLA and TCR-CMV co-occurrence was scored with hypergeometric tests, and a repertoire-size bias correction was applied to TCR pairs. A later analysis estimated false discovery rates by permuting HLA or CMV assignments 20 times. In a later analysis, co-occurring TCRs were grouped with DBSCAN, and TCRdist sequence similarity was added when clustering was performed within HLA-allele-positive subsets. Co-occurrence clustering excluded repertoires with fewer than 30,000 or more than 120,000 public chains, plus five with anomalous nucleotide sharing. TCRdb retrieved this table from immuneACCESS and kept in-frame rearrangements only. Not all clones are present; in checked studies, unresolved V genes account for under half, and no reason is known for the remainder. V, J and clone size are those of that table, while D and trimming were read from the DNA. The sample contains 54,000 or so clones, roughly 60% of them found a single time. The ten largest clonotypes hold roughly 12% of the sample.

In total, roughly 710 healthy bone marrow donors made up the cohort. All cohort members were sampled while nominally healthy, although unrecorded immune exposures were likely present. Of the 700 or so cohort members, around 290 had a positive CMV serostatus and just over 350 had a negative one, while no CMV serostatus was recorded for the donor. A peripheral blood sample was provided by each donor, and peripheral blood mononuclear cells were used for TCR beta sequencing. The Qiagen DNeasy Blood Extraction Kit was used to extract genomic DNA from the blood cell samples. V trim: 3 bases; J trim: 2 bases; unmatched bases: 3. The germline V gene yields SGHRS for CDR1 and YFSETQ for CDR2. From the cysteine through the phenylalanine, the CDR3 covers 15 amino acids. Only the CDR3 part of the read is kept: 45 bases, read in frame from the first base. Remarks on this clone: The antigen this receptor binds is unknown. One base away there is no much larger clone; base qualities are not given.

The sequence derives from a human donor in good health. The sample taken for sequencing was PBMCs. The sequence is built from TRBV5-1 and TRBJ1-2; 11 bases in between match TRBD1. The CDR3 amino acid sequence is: CASSSGTGGNYGYTF. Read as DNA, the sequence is TGCGCCAGCAGCTCAGGGACAGGGGGAAACTATGGCTACACCTTC.